The 18 T cell receptor beta chains given below trace back to one sample, sequenced in a study of control samples from healthy donors and cancer patients. TCRdb keeps only in-frame clones here, not all; method: immunoSEQ multiplex PCR. The table shows 140,000 or so clones, with roughly 94% occurring only once. Input material: PBMCs. The receptors originated from a man in his sixties with colorectal cancer.

The rearrangement uses TRBV5-6 and TRBJ1-2; 7 bases agree with TRBD1. From germline, CDR1 is SGHDT and CDR2 YYEEEE. This CDR3 contains 15 residues. J gave up 6 bases and V 4 bases, and 12 bases lay outside the gene matches. CDR3 in DNA: TGTGCCAGCAGCCCCGGGGGAGGGGGCCCACATGGCTACACCTTC. Amino acid sequence: CASSPGGGGPHGYTF.

This rearrangement joins TRBV19 to TRBJ2-1, with 7 bases matching TRBD1. CDR3 length equals 14 residues. The junction had 5 bases not matched to a gene; V was cut back by 4 bases and J by 5 bases. CDR1 and CDR2 from the germline V gene are LNHDA and SQIVND (reference sequence). CDR3 DNA sequence: TGTGCCAGTAGTAGCACAGGGGCGAACAATGAGCAGTTCTTC. It codes for CASSSTGANNEQFF.

With regard to this clone: The same CDR3 also results from other DNA sequences found in this sample. The chain carries TRBV4-2 and TRBJ2-2; possible D gene TRBD1, 8 bases. Trimming took off 6 bases at V and 4 bases at J, with 12 bases between the two ends. The CDR3 is made up of 14 amino acids. Germline CDR1 LGHNA, CDR2 YNFKEQ. Written as DNA, the CDR3 is TGTGCCAGCAGACACAGGGGGGGCACCGGGGAGCTGTTTTTT. Its translation: CASRHRGGTGELFF.

This chain links TRBV30 with TRBJ2-1, with TRBD2 matching 8 bases. CDR3 length equals 16 residues. Germline CDR1 GTSNPN, CDR2 SVGIG (reference sequence). V dropped 2 bases and J dropped 0; count of bases not matched to a gene: 6. The CDR3 sequence is CAWSRAGVSSYNEQFF. CDR3 in DNA: TGTGCCTGGAGTAGAGCGGGGGTAAGCTCCTACAATGAGCAGTTCTTC.

CDR3 region: CASSLAPLAGQETQYF. For the CDR3, the DNA is TGTGCCAGCAGCTTAGCCCCACTAGCGGGGCAAGAGACCCAGTACTTC. The chain joins TRBV11-2 to TRBJ2-5; 10 positions agree with TRBD2. With V trimmed by 1 base and J by 2 bases, 4 bases remained unmatched. CDR1 and CDR2 from the germline V gene are SGHAT and FQNNGV. The CDR3 runs to 16 residues.

This clone was seen just once. This chain uses TRBV18 with TRBJ2-5; TRBD2 is a possible D gene (5 bases). The CDR3 length is 16 residues. Germline assignment: CDR1 KGHSH and CDR2 LQKENI. The V end lost 6 bases, the J end lost 5 bases, and 22 bases lay between the germline ends. CDR3 loop: CASSAGLGGLYETQYF. The CDR3 bases are TGTGCCAGCTCGGCTGGGTTAGGAGGTCTATACGAGACCCAGTACTTC.

On this clone itself: Other DNA sequences within the sample encode an identical CDR3. This chain uses TRBV28 with TRBJ1-2; a possible D gene is TRBD1 (5 bases). CDR1 is MDHEN and CDR2 is SYDVKM in the germline V gene. V gave up 2 bases and J gave up 5 bases, with 6 bases separating them. The CDR3 spans 12 residues. The CDR3 protein is CASSLGGYGYTF. DNA for the CDR3: TGTGCCAGCAGTTTAGGGGGGTATGGCTACACCTTC.

The rearrangement links TRBV30 to TRBJ1-2, with D possibly being TRBD1 (6 bases). Between the trimmed V and J ends, which lost 1 base and 1 base, there was a span of 10 bases. The CDR3 consists of 14 residues. CDR1 and CDR2 from the germline V gene are GTSNPN and SVGIG (reference sequence). The CDR3 bases are TGTGCCTGGAGTGAACAGGGACTTAACTATGGCTACACCTTC. Translated: CAWSEQGLNYGYTF. Combining the CDR3 with reference TRBV30 and TRBJ1-2 gives the whole variable domain SQTIHQWPATLVQPVGSPLSLECTVEGTSNPNLYWYRQAAGRGLQLLFYSVGIGQISSEVPQNLSASRPQDRQFILSSKKLLLSDSGFYLCAWSEQGLNYGYTFGSGTRLTVV.

The chain carries TRBV9 and TRBJ1-1; D perhaps matches TRBD1 (6 bases). The V end was cut by 3 bases, the J end by 0 bases, with 12 bases between. CDR1 is SGDLS, CDR2 YYNGEE, per germline. This CDR3 has 15 residues. The CDR3 sequence: CASSAPPGVNTEAFF. In nucleotides, the CDR3 is TGTGCCAGCAGCGCCCCCCCAGGGGTGAACACTGAAGCTTTCTTT.

This chain connects TRBV19 to TRBJ2-3; D possibly corresponds to TRBD2 (5 bases). The V end lost 5 bases, the J end lost 2 bases, and 8 bases lay between the germline ends. The CDR3 extends over 13 amino acids. From germline, CDR1 is LNHDA and CDR2 SQIVND (reference sequence). The CDR3 bases are TGTGCCAGTAGTGCAGCGGACACAGATACGCAGTATTTT. Its protein is CASSAADTDTQYF.

In this sample, this clone turned up a few times. This rearrangement joins TRBV6-5 to TRBJ1-1; D is unclear. V gave up 6 bases and J gave up 0 bases, with 8 bases separating them. Germline V lookup: CDR1 MNHEY, CDR2 SVGAGI. This CDR3 has 13 residues. CDR3 sequence: CASRHDLNTEAFF. CDR3 DNA sequence: TGTGCCAGCAGACATGACTTGAACACTGAAGCTTTCTTT.

For the CDR3, the DNA is TGCGCCAGCAGCTTGGATACTACTTTCCAAAATGAGCAGTTCTTC. Translation: CASSLDTTFQNEQFF. This chain connects TRBV5-1 to TRBJ2-1; the D is unclear. This CDR3 comprises 15 residues. V lost 0 bases, J lost 7 bases, and 14 bases lay in between. CDR1 SGHRS and CDR2 YFSETQ come from the germline V gene.

The rearrangement joins TRBV5-1 to TRBJ1-1, with TRBD1 matching over 8 bases. The CDR3 loop spans 14 amino acids. The germline V gene has CDR1 SGHRS and CDR2 YFSETQ. Trimming removed 0 bases from V and 4 bases from J; junction bases left unmatched: 2. The CDR3: CASSLEQGGTEAFF. CDR3 DNA: TGCGCCAGCAGCTTGGAACAGGGGGGCACTGAAGCTTTCTTT. Complete variable domain (other parts from reference TRBV5-1 and TRBJ1-1): KAGVTQTPRYLIKTRGQQVTLSCSPISGHRSVSWYQQTPGQGLQFLFEYFSETQRNKGNFPGRFSGRQFSNSRSEMNVSTLELGDSALYLCASSLEQGGTEAFFGQGTRLTVV.

This sequence joins TRBV7-8 and TRBJ1-6, with D possibly matching TRBD1 (6 bases). Germline assignment: CDR1 SGHVS and CDR2 FQNEAQ. V was shortened by 5 bases and J by 5 bases, with 10 bases between the two germline ends. CDR3 length: 14 residues. CDR3 amino acids: CASSLSGDNSPLHF. CDR3 nucleotides: TGTGCCAGCAGCCTTTCAGGGGATAATTCACCCCTCCACTTT.

J is TRBJ1-1 and V is TRBV7-9; 7 bases are a match to TRBD1. The CDR3 extends over 15 amino acids. Per the germline V gene, CDR1 is SEHNR and CDR2 is FQNEAQ (reference sequence). With V trimmed by 1 base and J by 3 bases, 5 bases remained unmatched. The chain's CDR3 is CASSLDGRGYTEAFF. The CDR3 DNA is TGTGCCAGCAGCTTAGACGGCAGGGGGTACACTGAAGCTTTCTTT. The variable domain in full, with the rest retrieved from reference TRBV7-9 and TRBJ1-1, is DTGVSQNPRHKITKRGQNVTFRCDPISEHNRLYWYRQTLGQGPEFLTYFQNEAQLEKSRLLSDRFSAERPKGSFSTLEIQRTEQGDSAMYLCASSLDGRGYTEAFFGQGTRLTVV.

The rearrangement joins TRBV9 to TRBJ1-6; no definite D call. V gave up 6 bases and J gave up 6 bases, with 13 bases separating them. The CDR3 sequence is 14 residues long. The germline V gene has CDR1 SGDLS and CDR2 YYNGEE. The CDR3 DNA is TGTGCCAGCACCATCGAGCCCGGTAATTCACCCCTCCACTTT. It is translated as CASTIEPGNSPLHF.

The rearrangement uses TRBV6-1 and TRBJ1-6; 9 bases are a match to TRBD1. CDR3 length equals 14 residues. The germline V gene has CDR1 MNHNS and CDR2 SASEGT. Germline trimming cut 1 base from V and 9 bases from J; bases unmatched to any gene: 1. In nucleotides, the CDR3 is TGTGCCAGCAGTGAAGACAGGGGGCTTTCACCCCTCCACTTT. Translated: CASSEDRGLSPLHF.

The chain has TRBV5-1 and TRBJ2-6, with D perhaps TRBD1 (5 bases). The CDR3 is 17 residues long. Trimming left V 0 bases short and J 0 bases short, with 10 bases between. Germline V gene sequence: CDR1 SGHRS, CDR2 YFSETQ. The CDR3 sequence is CASSLARASSGANVLTF. CDR3 DNA sequence: TGCGCCAGCAGCTTGGCCAGGGCGAGCTCTGGGGCCAACGTCCTGACTTTC.